The rows below give T cell receptor beta chains drawn from one sample of a study of liver allograft versus peripheral blood T cells. TCRdb re-called the reads through MiXCR, storing one row per CDR3 protein. This table has over 9,000 distinct CDR3 sequences, under 20% appearing once. Source of these receptors: a human patient who had a liver transplant. The graft donor may have contributed some T cells. Both conserved end residues are part of each CDR3. D genes are given only for firm matches. Expanded clones are given a class, and other clones once, few, many or no size at all.

J gene | V gene | D gene | clone size | CDR3 DNA | CDR3 protein
TRBJ1-5 | TRBV19 | TRBD1 | medium-sized | TGTGCCAGTAGTCAGGGCCCAGGGGGTGGCAATCAGCCCCAGCATTTT | CASSQGPGGGNQPQHF
TRBJ1-1 | TRBV29-1 | - | medium-sized | TGCAGCGTTGTTAGGGACCTAAACACTGAAGCTTTCTTT | CSVVRDLNTEAFF
TRBJ2-1 | TRBV7-9 | TRBD2 | - | TGTGCCAGCAGCACCTCCCGGGAGGGGAGCTCCTACAATGAGCAGTTCTTC | CASSTSREGSSYNEQFF
TRBJ1-6 | TRBV19 | - | medium-sized | TGTGCCAGTAGTAATTCTTTAAGGAGGTCACCCCTCCACTTT | CASSNSLRRSPLHF
TRBJ1-2 | TRBV12-3/TRBV12-4 | - | - | TGTGCCAGCAGTGGGGACACCCTGAGGGGTGGCTACACCTTC | CASSGDTLRGGYTF
TRBJ2-2 | TRBV19 | - | many | TGTGCCTCCCGGCGGCGGGGTGACACCGGGGAGCTGTTTTTT | CASRRRGDTGELFF
TRBJ1-1 | TRBV12-3/TRBV12-4 | - | few | TGTGCCAGCAGAATTAACACTGAAGCTTTCTTT | CASRINTEAFF
TRBJ1-5 | TRBV6-2/TRBV6-3 | - | - | TGTGCCAGCAGGCCCCCTCCCCGGGACGGGAGGGCGGCTCAGCCCCAGCATTTT | CASRPPPRDGRAAQPQHF
TRBJ1-1 | TRBV5-4 | - | medium-sized | TGTGCCAGCAGCTTGTCGACGCTAATGAACACTGAAGCTTTCTTT | CASSLSTLMNTEAFF
TRBJ1-6 | TRBV15 | - | medium-sized | TGTGCCACCAGCAGAGATGGCAGGGACGATTCACCCCTCCACTTT | CATSRDGRDDSPLHF
TRBJ2-7 | TRBV27 | - | - | TGTGCCAGCAGGCAGCAACAGACCTACGAGCAGTACTTC | CASRQQQTYEQYF
TRBJ1-1 | TRBV20-1 | - | few | TGCAGTGTAAAGGGGTCCAATTCGAACACTGAAGCTTTCTTT | CSVKGSNSNTEAFF
TRBJ2-3 | TRBV6-5 | - | medium-sized | TGTGCCAGCAGTTACCGTGGGATGAGCACAGATACGCAGTATTTT | CASSYRGMSTDTQYF
TRBJ2-2 | TRBV5-5 | TRBD2 | few | TGTGCCAGCCCTCCCTCGGAGCGGGGGCGTTACACCGGGGAGCTGTTTTTT | CASPPSERGRYTGELFF
TRBJ1-1 | TRBV5-6 | - | medium-sized | TGTGCCAGCAGCTTGACTAGGGCTAACACTGAAGCTTTCTTT | CASSLTRANTEAFF
TRBJ1-2 | TRBV6-1 | TRBD1 | medium-sized | TGTGCCAGCAGTGATCCGGGACAGGGGATGTATGGCTACACCTTC | CASSDPGQGMYGYTF
TRBJ1-1 | TRBV6-2/TRBV6-3 | - | medium-sized | TGTGCCAGCAGCAAGGAGGGCATGAACACTGAAGCTTTCTTT | CASSKEGMNTEAFF
TRBJ1-2 | TRBV7-9 | - | many | TGTGCCAGCAGCCCCGGGAGGGGGGGGCCCGATGGCTACACCTTC | CASSPGRGGPDGYTF
TRBJ2-1 | TRBV18 | - | medium-sized | TGTGCCAGCTCACCAGGGGGAACCTACAATGAGCAGTTCTTC | CASSPGGTYNEQFF
TRBJ2-7 | TRBV6-6 | - | medium-sized | TGTGCCAGCAGTTACTCGCCTAAAACGGGGCCTTACGAGCAGTACTTC | CASSYSPKTGPYEQYF
TRBJ1-4 | TRBV7-2 | - | many | TGTGCCAGCAGCCTGGCAACTAATGAAAAACTGTTTTTT | CASSLATNEKLFF
TRBJ2-7 | TRBV29-1 | TRBD1 | - | TGCAGCGTTACAGGGGGCGGTTTCGAGCAGTACTTC | CSVTGGGFEQYF
TRBJ2-7 | TRBV20-1 | TRBD2 | - | TGCAGTGCTATTAGAGAGGGAGGGCTAGCGGGTACCGAGCAGTACTTC | CSAIREGGLAGTEQYF
TRBJ2-1 | TRBV20-1 | - | - | TGCAGTGCTAGATCTTTGAAGGGCGGAAATGAGCAGTTCTTC | CSARSLKGGNEQFF
TRBJ1-4 | TRBV18 | - | medium-sized | TGTGCCAGCTCACCGCGGGGAAGTCGAGAAAAACTGTTTTTT | CASSPRGSREKLFF
TRBJ1-1 | TRBV29-1 | TRBD1 | medium-sized | TGCAGCGTTGGGGCAGGGGGTCCAAACACTGAAGCTTTCTTT | CSVGAGGPNTEAFF
TRBJ1-1 | TRBV18 | TRBD1 | medium-sized | TGTGCCAGCTCCCAGGGGGGGCTGAACACTGAAGCTTTCTTT | CASSQGGLNTEAFF
TRBJ1-5 | TRBV27 | - | - | TGTGCCAGCAGTCGAAGACAGCTTGGGTGGCCCCAGCATTTT | CASSRRQLGWPQHF
TRBJ2-7 | TRBV5-6 | - | many | TGTGCCAGCAGCTTGTCAGGCCGGTACTCTTACGAGCAGTACTTC | CASSLSGRYSYEQYF
TRBJ1-1 | TRBV20-1 | - | few | TGCAGTGCCGGACTGGGGGGAACTGAAGCTTTCTTT | CSAGLGGTEAFF
TRBJ1-1 | TRBV5-6 | - | medium-sized | TGTGCCAGCAGCTTGGGAGGACGGCCGGACACTGAAGCTTTCTTT | CASSLGGRPDTEAFF
TRBJ1-1 | TRBV18 | - | medium-sized | TGTGCCAGCTCACTTACGGGGGGCTTGAACACTGAAGCTTTCTTT | CASSLTGGLNTEAFF
TRBJ1-2 | TRBV19 | - | medium-sized | TGTGCCAGTAGTAGGTGGGGGCATGGCTACACCTTC | CASSRWGHGYTF
TRBJ1-4 | TRBV19 | - | medium-sized | TGTGCCAGTAGGCTTCGGCAACATAATGAAAAACTGTTTTTT | CASRLRQHNEKLFF
TRBJ2-1 | TRBV15 | - | - | TGTGCCACCAGCAGAGCCGGGGGCAGTAGCTCCTACAATGAGCAGTTCTTC | CATSRAGGSSSYNEQFF
TRBJ1-1 | TRBV5-5 | - | many | TGTGCCAGCAGCGTCGGCGACCGCAACACTGAAGCTTTCTTT | CASSVGDRNTEAFF
TRBJ1-3 | TRBV6-5 | TRBD1 | many | TGTGCCAGCAGTCCGGACAGGGACGGATGGGCCATATATTTT | CASSPDRDGWAIYF
TRBJ1-6 | TRBV5-4 | - | - | TGTGCCAGCAGCTTAGACCTGACAGTCAATTCACCCCTCCACTTT | CASSLDLTVNSPLHF
TRBJ2-7 | TRBV20-1 | TRBD1 | - | TGCAGTGCTAGAGAAAGAGGGACAGGGGTCTACGAGCAGTACTTC | CSARERGTGVYEQYF
TRBJ2-1 | TRBV7-9 | - | - | TGTGCCAGCAGCTTAGAACTACTCAATGAGCAGTTCTTC | CASSLELLNEQFF
TRBJ1-2 | TRBV30 | - | few | TGTGCCTGGAGTCTCTGGGACGATGGCTACACCTTC | CAWSLWDDGYTF
TRBJ2-7 | TRBV6-5 | - | many | TGTGCCAGCAGTTACAACCGATTCTACGAGCAGTACTTC | CASSYNRFYEQYF
TRBJ2-7 | TRBV18 | - | medium-sized | TGTGCCAGCTCAAAAAGGGACTCCGAGCAGTACTTC | CASSKRDSEQYF
TRBJ1-2 | TRBV6-1 | - | few | TGTGCCAGCAGGCACCCTGCCGTGGGCCTAGGCTACACCTTC | CASRHPAVGLGYTF
TRBJ1-1 | TRBV28 | - | - | TGTGCCAGCAGCCCCTGGGGGCTAATGAACACTGAAGCTTTCTTT | CASSPWGLMNTEAFF
TRBJ2-7 | TRBV20-1 | - | once | TGCAGTGCTAGAGGCCCTGGGAGTGGCAGTACGACTTCGGACTTC | CSARGPGSGSTTSDF
TRBJ2-7 | TRBV6-2/TRBV6-3 | - | many | TGTGCCAGCAGTTATGCCCTCCTCTCCTACGAGCAGTACTTC | CASSYALLSYEQYF
TRBJ2-7 | TRBV7-2 | - | many | TGTGCCAGCAGCCAGAGGGACGAGCAGTACTTC | CASSQRDEQYF
TRBJ2-3 | TRBV7-9 | TRBD2 | - | TGTACCAGCAGCTTAGGGGACTATCCTAGCACAGATACGCAGTATTTT | CTSSLGDYPSTDTQYF
TRBJ2-2 | TRBV6-5 | TRBD2 | medium-sized | TGTGCCAGCAGTTACGGGAGGGAGACCGGGGAGCTGTTTTTT | CASSYGRETGELFF